The present entry profiles one T cell receptor (beta chain) with its context. Antigen specificity is unknown. Per germline, CDR1 SGHRS and CDR2 YFSETQ. Trimming removed 6 bases from V and 4 bases from J, with 16 bases in between. The CDR3 has 14 amino acids. These data come from a study of T-cell memory formation after mild COVID-19. Study information: Clusters of TCRs were largely donor specific. Whole-study findings and limits: SARS-CoV-2 specificity of second-wave clones peaking day 37 was unconfirmed.

Each CDR3 protein gets one entry after TCRdb re-called the 5' RACE reads with MiXCR. The repertoire includes nearly 200,000 distinct CDR3 sequences, approximately 20% of them detected once, and 2.4% sits in the top ten. The rearrangement joins TRBV5-1 to TRBJ1-2; D gene unclear. Sequenced input: PBMCs or a T cell subset sorted from them (not recorded which). The TCR was taken from an adult woman who had mild COVID-19 (a few samples of this study predate the infection). Cell type and time point are not known. CDR3 amino acids: CASTPPGRFYGYTF. For the CDR3, the DNA is TGCGCCAGCACCCCACCGGGTCGCTTCTATGGCTACACCTTC.